This paragraph covers one TCR beta chain sequence. One base away lies a much larger clone, so this may be a sequencing read error. Via MiXCR, TCRdb re-called the PCR reads. The sample yields about 19,000 clones, over 15% seen once. Looked up from germline, CDR1 is SGHTA and CDR2 is FQGNSA. The CDR3 contains 13 residues. This sample is part of a study of metastatic and nonmetastatic thyroid tumors. No patient had received any treatment before thyroid surgery. The TCR originated in a male donor with papillary thyroid cancer or a benign thyroid nodule (not recorded which). Some clones in this sample may be carry-over from other donors' samples. V and J are TRBV7-2 and TRBJ2-6; tentatively, D is TRBD1 (7 bases). The sequencing sample was made of blood. The CDR3 sequence is CASSSGGTVALSF. CDR3 nucleotides: TGTGCCAGCAGCTCAGGGGGGACAGTAGCGCTAAGTTTC. The entire variable domain, with the rest obtained from reference TRBV7-2 and TRBJ2-6, is as follows: GAGVSQSPSNKVTEKGKDVELRCDPISGHTALYWYRQSLGQGLEFLIYFQGNSAPDKSGLPSDRFSAERTGGSVSTLTIQRTQQEDSAVYLCASSSGGTVALSFGAGSRLTVL.